One T cell receptor (beta chain) is described in this entry. What it recognizes is unknown. Trimming cost V 3 bases and J 3 bases, with 17 bases left between them. The germline CDR1 and CDR2 sequences are MNHEY and SVGAGI. The CDR3 spans 16 residues. Naive CD8 cells lacked CD45RO, underwent positive selection for CCR7 and left out terminally differentiated effector memory CD45RA+ cells. The data belong to a study of shared clonotypes between healthy human individuals. Study-wide results and limits: The study sampled only blood, and tissue repertoires likely differ. The study generally estimated greater richness for naive than memory subsets. The four-donor shared clonotypes exceeded non-shared clonotypes in generation probability, with non-shared ones scoring lower.

Sequencing was performed with immunoSEQ multiplex PCR; in TCRdb, only in-frame clones are kept and a portion is missing. The profile shows about 800,000 clones, about 97% of them singletons. Sequenced material: naive CD8+ T cells sorted from blood. The TCR comes from a man between 25 and 39 years old in good health. The genes are TRBV6-5 and TRBJ1-1, with D hard to call. CDR3 sequence reads: CASSYSENSVDTEAFF. In nucleotides, the CDR3 is TGTGCCAGCAGTTATTCCGAGAATTCCGTGGACACTGAAGCTTTCTTT.